This T cell receptor beta chain was identified in a study of T cell changes during pregnancy in multiple sclerosis. Generated by immunoSEQ multiplex PCR, the TCRdb table keeps only in-frame clones and is missing some. Of about 40,000 clones listed, roughly 94% are singletons. CDR1 and CDR2 (germline): MNHNY, SVGAGI (reference sequence). CDR3 length equals 16 residues. Trimming took off 6 bases at V and 6 bases at J, with 24 bases between the two ends. The sequenced sample was peripheral blood, obtained in the third trimester of pregnancy. This receptor was taken from a female donor with multiple sclerosis, enrolled in a pregnancy study. The chain is built from TRBV6-6 and TRBJ2-7, with D perhaps matching TRBD2 (6 bases). Here the CDR3 reads CASRGPGSPLRGEQYF. DNA for the CDR3: TGTGCCAGCAGGGGCCCCGGGAGCCCACTTCGGGGCGAGCAGTACTTC.